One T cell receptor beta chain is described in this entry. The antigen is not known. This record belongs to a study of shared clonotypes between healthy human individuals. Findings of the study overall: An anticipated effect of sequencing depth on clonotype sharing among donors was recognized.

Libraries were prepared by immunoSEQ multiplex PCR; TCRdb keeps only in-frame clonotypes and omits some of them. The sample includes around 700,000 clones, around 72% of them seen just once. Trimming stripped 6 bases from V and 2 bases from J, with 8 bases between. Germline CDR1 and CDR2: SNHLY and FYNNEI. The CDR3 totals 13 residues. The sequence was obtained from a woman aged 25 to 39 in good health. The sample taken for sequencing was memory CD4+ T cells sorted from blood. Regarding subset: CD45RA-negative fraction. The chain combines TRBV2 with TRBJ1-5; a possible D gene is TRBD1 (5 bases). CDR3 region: CASRGEGNQPQHF. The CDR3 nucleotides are TGTGCCAGCAGGGGGGAGGGCAATCAGCCCCAGCATTTT.